The sequence of this T cell receptor (beta chain) was determined in a study of blood T cell repertoires in COVID-19. Study-level information: Acute and convalescent COVID-19 specimens originated in the United States, Italy and Spain. PBMCs, B-cell-depleted T cells, or T cells provided the cDNA or gDNA that made up the material.

Authors' methods: Using reference gene primer amplification, nucleated cell counts were estimated. Sequencing used immunoSEQ multiplex PCR; TCRdb keeps in-frame clones, though not all of them. V, J and clone size derive from that table, while D and trimming were established from the DNA sequence. Among some 62,000 clones listed, 85% to 90% were seen once. Patients from Seattle were sampled longitudinally, starting during active infection. This CDR3 has 14 residues. V lost 5 bases, J lost 6 bases, and 1 base stayed unmatched. Per germline, CDR1 SEHNR and CDR2 FQNEAQ (reference sequence). The sequence was collected from a woman in her sixties with COVID-19, enrolled during active disease. Sample: peripheral blood. The chain has TRBV7-9 and TRBJ1-6; 10 nucleotides line up with TRBD1. As DNA, the CDR3 is TGTGCCAGCAGCCGGACAGGGGGTAATTCACCCCTCCACTTT. It encodes CASSRTGGNSPLHF.